This T cell receptor beta chain is drawn from a study of OX40 agonist ivuxolimab in advanced cancers. For the wider study: The costimulatory receptor OX40 (CD134) was targeted by ivuxolimab, a fully human IgG2 agonistic monoclonal antibody. Intravenous ivuxolimab was administered to patients every 2 weeks at six dose levels: 0.01, 0.1, 0.3, 1.5, 3 and 10 mg/kg. A male proportion of around 80% and a mean age of around 60 years, ranging from 23 to 79, were recorded for the dose-escalation cohort. Peripheral TCRbeta sequencing aimed to test whether ivuxolimab altered TCR sequence diversity and caused clonal T-cell expansion. The monotherapy dose-escalation portion (N ≈ 52 patients) of the phase I ivuxolimab trial is reported in the paper. Three dose-escalation patients achieved partial responses, one with hepatocellular carcinoma and two with cutaneous melanoma. Patients were allowed to have had prior anti-PD-1, anti-PD-L1 or anti-CTLA-4 therapy, and more than 30% of the dose-escalation patients had previously received checkpoint inhibitors. Among the approximately 50 dose-escalation patients, about 20 had hepatocellular carcinoma, roughly 15 melanoma, 9 renal cell carcinoma and 9 head and neck cancer.

The V end loses 4 bases and the J end loses 3 bases, and a stretch of 10 bases separates them. The germline V gene gives CDR1 as MDHEN and CDR2 as SYDVKM. From the cysteine through the phenylalanine, the CDR3 covers 13 amino acids. Just the 39-base CDR3 DNA is kept, in frame starting at base 1. The trial excluded patients who had a history of autoimmune disease or were on systemic immunosuppression. Peripheral blood for TCR sequencing was drawn from every dose cohort at baseline, at cycle 4 day 1 and at cycle 7 day 1. The samples were drawn from a first-in-human, open-label, multicenter phase I dose-escalation trial of ivuxolimab. Adults with locally advanced or metastatic head and neck squamous cell, hepatocellular, melanoma or renal cell carcinoma were enrolled in the trial. CD4+ and CD8+ T cells were sorted separately from peripheral blood before TCR sequencing. Findings and caveats that apply to the study as a whole: Low levels of normalized T-cell clonal expansion were also seen in some patients who did not respond. At doses of 0.1 to 3.0 mg/kg, clonal expansion of both CD4+ and CD8+ blood T cells was observed from baseline to week 6. In partial responders in the 0.1-3.0 mg/kg groups, normalized peripheral clonal expansion was found to be among the lowest, especially among CD8+ T cells. The antigen specificity of the clonally expanded peripheral T cells was not determined. After ivuxolimab, CD8+ T cells had more expanded clones than CD4+ T cells on average.

Genomic DNA was extracted from sorted cells for sequencing of the TCRbeta CDR3 region. TCRbeta CDR3 regions were sequenced using the immunoSEQ Assay. In its TCRdb copy, this immuneACCESS table keeps in-frame sequences only and misses some clones. Where compared with another copy, unresolved V genes explain less than half of these, and the others have no known cause. The sample yields 76,000 or so clones; 85% were counted once. Clones ranked in the top ten supply approximately 0.65% of the sample. As regards this clone: Its specific antigen is unknown. Base qualities are not recorded, but no much larger clone differs from it by a single base.

The TCR comes from an adult with an advanced solid tumor such as melanoma, head and neck, liver or kidney cancer. Source: CD4+ or CD8+ T cells sorted from blood, taken in a trial of the OX40 agonist ivuxolimab. The chain links TRBV28 with TRBJ2-7; the D gene is perhaps TRBD1, from 5 matching bases. This receptor carries the CDR3 CASSSGQGYEQYF. Here is the DNA: TGTGCCAGCAGTTCCGGGCAGGGCTACGAGCAGTACTTC.